This T cell receptor (beta chain) came from a study of blood T cell repertoires in COVID-19. The CDR3 contains 18 residues. Followed longitudinally, the Seattle patients had been enrolled during active infection. The table came from immunoSEQ multiplex PCR; TCRdb's copy has only in-frame clones and leaves some out. The sample holds about 130,000 clones, roughly 80% seen once. The origin of this receptor is a man older than 75 with COVID-19, enrolled during active disease. The chain carries TRBV21-1 and TRBJ2-7; the table's D call, TRBD2, has no DNA check behind it. TRBV21-1 is a pseudogene. The sequencing input was peripheral blood. The DNA of the CDR3 is TGTGCCAGCAGCAAAGAGAAGACTAGCTCCTTTTTGGGGTACGAGCAGTACTTC. Translation gives CASSKEKTSSFLGYEQYF.